The 20 T cell receptor beta chains listed next were all sequenced from one sample in a study of CD8 T cells in Susac syndrome. Random hexamers were used to reverse transcribe the RNA input (about 0.5 to 1 ug). TCRdb called the immunoSEQ multiplex PCR reads again in MiXCR, with one record for every CDR3 protein. The sample has 300,000 to 350,000 distinct CDR3 sequences, roughly nine tenths seen once. Input material: CD4+ T cells from PBMCs. These receptors came from a human donor with multiple sclerosis.

This sequence joins TRBV7-6 and TRBJ2-2; weak D call: TRBD1 (7 bases). Trimming took off 1 base at V and 0 bases at J, with 9 bases between the two ends. The CDR3 consists of 16 residues. Germline V gene sequence: CDR1 SGHVS, CDR2 FNYEAQ. The CDR3 protein is CASSLGGTANTGELFF. The CDR3 DNA follows: TGTGCCAGCAGCTTAGGCGGGACAGCGAACACCGGGGAGCTGTTTTTT.

CDR3 amino acids: CASSLLAGVGDEQFF. For the CDR3, the DNA is TGTGCCAGCAGCCTCCTAGCGGGAGTCGGGGATGAGCAGTTCTTC. This chain uses TRBV9 with TRBJ2-1, with 10 bases fitting TRBD2. This CDR3 has 15 residues. J lost 8 bases, V lost 4 bases, and 9 bases had no gene match. CDR1 is SGDLS, CDR2 YYNGEE, per germline. The entire variable domain, with the rest obtained from reference TRBV9 and TRBJ2-1, is as follows: DSGVTQTPKHLITATGQRVTLRCSPRSGDLSVYWYQQSLDQGLQFLIQYYNGEERAKGNILERFSAQQFPDLHSELNLSSLELGDSALYFCASSLLAGVGDEQFFGPGTRLTVL.

The chain carries TRBV20-1 and TRBJ2-7, with no clear D. The CDR3 totals 17 residues. Trimming removed 0 bases from V and 0 bases from J, with 18 bases in between. The germline gives CDR1 DFQATT, CDR2 SNEGSKA (reference sequence). CDR3 sequence reads: CSAREEVRHRRSYEQYF. The CDR3 nucleotides read TGCAGTGCTAGAGAGGAAGTAAGGCATAGACGCTCCTACGAGCAGTACTTC.

The V gene is TRBV7-9, the J gene TRBJ2-3; possibly TRBD2 for D (6 bases). This CDR3 is built from 15 residues. Germline CDR1 is SEHNR and CDR2 is FQNEAQ (reference sequence). V lost 4 bases to trimming and J lost 1 base, with 12 bases between them. This CDR3 reads CASSSLADGTDTQYF. The CDR3 nucleotides are TGTGCCAGCAGCTCGTTAGCGGACGGCACAGATACGCAGTATTTT.

The V call is TRBV7-9, the J call TRBJ2-2; D ambiguous. The CDR3 is 15 amino acids. Trimming left V 5 bases short and J 2 bases short, with 12 bases between. Germline V CDR1 and CDR2: SEHNR, FQNEAQ (reference sequence). The CDR3 sequence is CASSLNVVNTGELFF. The CDR3 DNA sequence: TGTGCCAGCAGCCTTAACGTAGTAAACACCGGGGAGCTGTTTTTT.

The chain is built from TRBV18 and TRBJ2-2, with unresolved D. The CDR3 length is 16 residues. Germline values: CDR1 KGHSH, CDR2 LQKENI. The V gene lost 0 bases and the J gene lost 2 bases, with 10 bases spanning the gap. In DNA, the CDR3 is TGTGCCAGCTCACCACCGGTGGGATTTAACACCGGGGAGCTGTTTTTT. It is translated as CASSPPVGFNTGELFF. Full variable domain (outside the CDR3, taken from reference TRBV18 and TRBJ2-2): NAGVMQNPRHLVRRRGQEARLRCSPMKGHSHVYWYRQLPEEGLKFMVYLQKENIIDESGMPKERFSAEFPKEGPSILRIQQVVRGDSAAYFCASSPPVGFNTGELFFGEGSRLTVL.

V gene TRBV4-1 combines with J gene TRBJ1-2; D is ambiguous. The CDR3 consists of 13 residues. Germline-derived CDR1 and CDR2 are MGHRA and YSYEKL. Trimming removed 0 bases from V and 5 bases from J, with 7 bases in between. The DNA of the CDR3 is TGCGCCAGCAGCCAAGACCGCGGGTATGGCTACACCTTC. This translates into CASSQDRGYGYTF.

In this sample, this clonotype turned up once. This sequence joins TRBV6-2 or TRBV6-3 and TRBJ1-1; D perhaps matches TRBD1 (5 bases). CDR1 and CDR2 (germline): MNHEY, SVGEGT. The CDR3 extends over 16 amino acids. V was trimmed by 6 bases and J by 1 base, leaving 18 bases between them. Here the CDR3 DNA reads TGTGCCAGCAGCCTCCAGCAGGGACGAACGAACACTGAAGCTTTCTTT. This encodes CASSLQQGRTNTEAFF.

V and J are TRBV10-3 and TRBJ2-3, with 11 bases that match TRBD2. The CDR3 loop spans 15 amino acids. V was clipped by 6 bases and J by 1 base; unmatched bases: 3. Germline CDR1 ENHRY, CDR2 SYGVKD. The CDR3 bases are TGTGCCATCAGAGGGACTAGCGGAGGCACAGATACGCAGTATTTT. Its translation is CAIRGTSGGTDTQYF.

The chain couples TRBV5-1 to TRBJ2-5; 9 positions agree with TRBD1. The CDR3 covers 15 residues. Germline CDR1 reads SGHRS; CDR2 reads YFSETQ. V shed 2 bases and J 5 bases; nucleotides not matched to a gene: 7. CDR3 nucleotides: TGCGCCAGCAGCTTCCAGGACAGGGGTCATGAGACCCAGTACTTC. Its translation: CASSFQDRGHETQYF.

This clonotype was counted a single time. The rearrangement joins TRBV3-1 to TRBJ2-2; D unresolved. V was trimmed by 1 base and J by 0 bases, leaving 9 bases between them. The V gene's germline CDR1 is LGHDT and CDR2 YNNKEL (reference sequence). This CDR3 has 16 residues. DNA of the CDR3: TGTGCCAGCAGCCAAGGGTATTTAGCGAACACCGGGGAGCTGTTTTTT. It encodes CASSQGYLANTGELFF.

V and J are TRBV5-1 and TRBJ2-5; 7 bases map to TRBD2. CDR1 and CDR2 from the germline V gene are SGHRS and YFSETQ. This CDR3 region has 16 residues. With V trimmed by 4 bases and J by 5 bases, 14 bases remained unmatched. The CDR3 DNA is TGCGCCAGCAGCCCCCCTCAGCGGGGTGGAACGGAGACCCAGTACTTC. Translating it yields CASSPPQRGGTETQYF.

The V call is TRBV12-3 or TRBV12-4, the J call TRBJ2-7; the match to TRBD1 covers 9 bases. The CDR3 has 14 residues. Trimming removed 3 bases from V and 5 bases from J; junction bases left unmatched: 5. The chain's CDR3 is CASSFMGQGDEQYF. The CDR3 nucleotides read TGTGCCAGCAGTTTTATGGGACAGGGAGACGAGCAGTACTTC.

The chain is built from TRBV14 and TRBJ2-1; D unresolved. This CDR3 has 14 amino acids. CDR1 and CDR2 from the germline V gene are SGHDN and FVKESK. Trimming took off 0 bases at V and 12 bases at J, with 15 bases between the two ends. The CDR3 DNA reads as TGTGCCAGCAGCCAAGATGCTTTTGCATCTGGGCAGTTCTTC. This sequence encodes CASSQDAFASGQFF.

The J gene is TRBJ2-2, the V gene TRBV3-1; D call uncertain. Trimming stripped 4 bases from V and 5 bases from J, with 5 bases between. The CDR3 is 12 amino acids. In germline, CDR1 is LGHDT, CDR2 YNNKEL (reference sequence). The CDR3 sequence: CASSRETGELFF. The CDR3 nucleotides read TGTGCCAGCAGCCGGGAAACCGGGGAGCTGTTTTTT.

This chain joins TRBV6-2 or TRBV6-3 and TRBJ2-7, with 9 bases fitting TRBD2. V lost 8 bases to trimming and J lost 2 bases; unmatched junction nucleotides: 4. This CDR3 contains 13 residues. Germline V CDR1 and CDR2: MNHEY, SVGEGT. The CDR3 spells CASRLAGPYEQYF. The CDR3 region has the DNA TGTGCCAGCCGGCTAGCGGGACCCTACGAGCAGTACTTC.

J is TRBJ2-7 and V is TRBV2; D is undetermined. Between the trimmed V and J ends, which lost 7 bases and 6 bases, there was a span of 19 bases. Germline values: CDR1 SNHLY, CDR2 FYNNEI. CDR3 length equals 14 residues. CDR3 sequence: CASIQGSLVGEQYF. CDR3 nucleotides: TGTGCCAGCATCCAAGGGTCGCTAGTCGGCGAGCAGTACTTC.

The chain has TRBV7-9 and TRBJ1-1, with TRBD1 matching over 7 bases. Germline values: CDR1 SEHNR, CDR2 FQNEAQ (reference sequence). The CDR3 sequence is 14 residues long. After removal of 4 bases from V and 4 bases from J, the junction contained 6 bases not matched to a gene. For the CDR3, the DNA is TGTGCCAGCAGCTCACGGCCAGGGGGCACTGAAGCTTTCTTT. Translating it yields CASSSRPGGTEAFF.

J is TRBJ1-2 and V is TRBV25-1, with 7 bases aligning to TRBD1. The CDR3 covers 15 residues. The trim removed 7 bases at V and 1 base at J, leaving 9 bases unmatched. Looked up from germline, CDR1 is MGHDK and CDR2 is SYGVNS. The CDR3 bases are TGTGCCAGCACCGAGGGGACAGCAAGTAACTATGGCTACACCTTC. Protein sequence: CASTEGTASNYGYTF.

This clonotype occurred once. The V gene is TRBV30, the J gene TRBJ2-2; D is ambiguous. There are 13 residues in the CDR3. The V gene's germline CDR1 is GTSNPN and CDR2 SVGIG (reference sequence). Trimming stripped 4 bases from V and 0 bases from J, with 6 bases between. CDR3 in amino acids: CAWIAANTGELFF. The CDR3 nucleotides read TGTGCCTGGATAGCCGCGAACACCGGGGAGCTGTTTTTT. Full variable domain (remainder filled in from reference TRBV30 and TRBJ2-2): SQTIHQWPATLVQPVGSPLSLECTVEGTSNPNLYWYRQAAGRGLQLLFYSVGIGQISSEVPQNLSASRPQDRQFILSSKKLLLSDSGFYLCAWIAANTGELFFGEGSRLTVL.